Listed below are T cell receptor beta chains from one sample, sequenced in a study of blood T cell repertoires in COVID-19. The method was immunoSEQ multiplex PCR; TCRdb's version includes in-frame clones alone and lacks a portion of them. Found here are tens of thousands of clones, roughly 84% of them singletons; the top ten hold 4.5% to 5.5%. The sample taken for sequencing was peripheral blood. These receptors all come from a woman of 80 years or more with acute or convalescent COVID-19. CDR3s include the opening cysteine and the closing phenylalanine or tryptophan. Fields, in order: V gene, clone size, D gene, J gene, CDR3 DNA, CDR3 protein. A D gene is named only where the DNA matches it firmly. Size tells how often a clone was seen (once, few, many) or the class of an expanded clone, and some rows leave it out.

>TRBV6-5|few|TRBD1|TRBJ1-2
TGTGCCAGCAGAAGGACAGGTGAAAACTATGGCTACACCTTC
CASRRTGENYGYTF
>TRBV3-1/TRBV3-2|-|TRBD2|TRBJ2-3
TGTGCCAGCAGCCAAGAAAGCCGGGGAGTAGCGGGGGGGCTTTATACGCAGTATTTT
CASSQESRGVAGGLYTQYF
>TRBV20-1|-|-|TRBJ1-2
TGCAGTGCTAGTACTCAGGTCCATGGCTACACCTTC
CSASTQVHGYTF
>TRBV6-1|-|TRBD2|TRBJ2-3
TGTGCCAGCAGTGAAACTAGCGGAGAGTGGCGGACGCAGTATTTT
CASSETSGEWRTQYF
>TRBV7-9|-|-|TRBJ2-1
TGTGCCAGCAGCTTAATTGCAGCCTACAATGAGCAGTTCTTC
CASSLIAAYNEQFF
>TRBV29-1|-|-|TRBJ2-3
TGCAGCGTTGATCGAGAGACAGATACGCAGTATTTT
CSVDRETDTQYF
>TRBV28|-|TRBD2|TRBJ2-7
TGTGCCATCCAAGGGAGGGGCAGGGACGAGCAGTACTTC
CAIQGRGRDEQYF
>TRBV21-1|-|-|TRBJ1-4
TGTGCCAGCAGCGCCAACAGGGGTGAAAAACTGTTTTTT
CASSANRGEKLFF
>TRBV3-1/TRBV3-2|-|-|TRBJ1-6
TGTGCCAGCAGCCAGTTAAATTCACCCCTCCACTTT
CASSQLNSPLHF
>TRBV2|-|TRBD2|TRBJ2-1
TGTGCCAGCAGTGGGGTTCGGGGGGATGAGCAGTTCTTC
CASSGVRGDEQFF
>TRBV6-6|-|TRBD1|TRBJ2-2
TGTGCCAGCAGTTCAGGGGGGAACACCGGGGAGCTGTTTTTT
CASSSGGNTGELFF
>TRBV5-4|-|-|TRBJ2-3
TGTGCCAGCGTACCGTTTCCAGGGCGACTCGGAGATACGCAGTATTTT
CASVPFPGRLGDTQYF
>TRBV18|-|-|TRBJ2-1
TGTGCCAGCTCACCTTCCGTTAATGAGCAGTTCTTC
CASSPSVNEQFF
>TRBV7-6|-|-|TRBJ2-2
TGTGCCAGCAGCTCCCTCCCTAGCGTCGACGGGGAGCTGTTTTTT
CASSSLPSVDGELFF
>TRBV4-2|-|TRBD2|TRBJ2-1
TGTGCCAGCAGCCAAGAGAGATCTGGGACTAGCATCTACAATGAGCAGTTCTTC
CASSQERSGTSIYNEQFF
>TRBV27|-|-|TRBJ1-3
TGTGCCAGCAGTGCAGGGGTCTCTGGAAACACCATATATTTT
CASSAGVSGNTIYF
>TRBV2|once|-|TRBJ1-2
TGTGCCAGCAGTGACCCGAACTATGGCTACACCTTC
CASSDPNYGYTF
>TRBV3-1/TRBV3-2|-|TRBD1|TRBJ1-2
TGTGCCAGCAGCCAAGTCTCTGGGACAGGGGGTGGCTACACCTTC
CASSQVSGTGGGYTF
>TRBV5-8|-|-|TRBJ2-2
TGTGCCAGCAGCTCGGGACAGAACACCGGGGAGCTGTTTTTT
CASSSGQNTGELFF
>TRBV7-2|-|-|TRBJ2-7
TGTGCCAGCAGCTTAGGTCCCCCGGGCCGGGGGAGCTACGAGCAGTACTTC
CASSLGPPGRGSYEQYF
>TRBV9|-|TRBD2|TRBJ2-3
TGTGCCAGCAGCGTAGTAGGTAGCGGGGGGCGCACAGATACGCAGTATTTT
CASSVVGSGGRTDTQYF
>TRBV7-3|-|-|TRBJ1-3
TGTGCCAGCAGCTCGCAGGGGAACTCTGGAAACACCATATATTTT
CASSSQGNSGNTIYF
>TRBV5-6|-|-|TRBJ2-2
TGTGCCAGCAGCTTGGCCGGGAACACCGGGGAGCTGTTTTTT
CASSLAGNTGELFF
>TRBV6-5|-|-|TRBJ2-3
TGTGCCAGCAGTTATGAGGGTAAAGCAGATACGCAGTATTTT
CASSYEGKADTQYF
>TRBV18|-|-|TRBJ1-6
TGTGCCAGCTCAGAGGACAGCTCCTATAATTCACCCCTCCACTTT
CASSEDSSYNSPLHF
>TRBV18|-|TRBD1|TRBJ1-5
TGTGCCAGCTCCTCGGGACAGAGCAATCAGCCCCAGCATTTT
CASSSGQSNQPQHF
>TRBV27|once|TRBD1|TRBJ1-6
TGTGCCAGCAGTCTCGAGGGACAGGCTCCTTCACCCCTCCACTTT
CASSLEGQAPSPLHF
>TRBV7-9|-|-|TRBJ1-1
TGTGCCAGCAGCCCAGACAGGTCGAACACTGAAGCTTTCTTT
CASSPDRSNTEAFF
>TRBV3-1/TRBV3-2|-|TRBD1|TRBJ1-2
TGTGCCAGCAGCCAAGCAGGGGGTGGCTACACCTTC
CASSQAGGGYTF
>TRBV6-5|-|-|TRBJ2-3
TGTGCCAGCACAGTTCTGGGCACAGATACGCAGTATTTT
CASTVLGTDTQYF
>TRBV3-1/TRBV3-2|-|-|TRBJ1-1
TGTGCCAGCAGCCAAGTCGAAGGGGCCCTGAACACTGAAGCTTTCTTT
CASSQVEGALNTEAFF
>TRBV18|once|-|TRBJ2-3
TGTGCCAGCTCACGGGGAGTGAGCACAGATACGCAGTATTTT
CASSRGVSTDTQYF
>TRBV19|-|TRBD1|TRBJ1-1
TGTGCCAGTAGTATCACGAGGGACAGGAACACTGAAGCTTTCTTT
CASSITRDRNTEAFF
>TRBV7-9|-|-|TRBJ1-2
TGTGCCAGCAGCCCTGCCGGGGATGGCCTGCATGGCTACACCTTC
CASSPAGDGLHGYTF
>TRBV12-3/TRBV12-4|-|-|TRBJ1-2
TGTGCCAGCAGTCTGTGGGGGCGAGGTGGCTACACCTTC
CASSLWGRGGYTF
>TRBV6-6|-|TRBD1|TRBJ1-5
TGTGCCAGCAGTTTAAAACCGGGACAGGGCGATCAGCCCCAGCATTTT
CASSLKPGQGDQPQHF
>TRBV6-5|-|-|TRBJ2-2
TGTGCCAGCAAACCCCTAGACACCGGGGAGCTGTTTTTT
CASKPLDTGELFF
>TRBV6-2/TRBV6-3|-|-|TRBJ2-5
TGTGCCAGCAGTCGGAGAGAGACCCAGTACTTC
CASSRRETQYF
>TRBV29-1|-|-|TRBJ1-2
TGCAGCGTTGACCTGACGGGAAACGGCTACACCTTC
CSVDLTGNGYTF
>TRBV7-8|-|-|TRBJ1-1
TGTGCCAGCAGCCCGACCGAGGTGAACACTGAAGCTTTCTTT
CASSPTEVNTEAFF
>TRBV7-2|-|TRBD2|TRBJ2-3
TGTGCCAGCAGCTTATTGGGGGGGACAGATACGCAGTATTTT
CASSLLGGTDTQYF
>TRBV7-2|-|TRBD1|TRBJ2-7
TGTGCCAGCAGCTCCGACAGGGGCAGGTCCTACGAGCAGTACTTC
CASSSDRGRSYEQYF
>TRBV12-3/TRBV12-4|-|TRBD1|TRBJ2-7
TGTGCCAGCAGTCCCGACAGGGTCGAGCAGTACTTC
CASSPDRVEQYF
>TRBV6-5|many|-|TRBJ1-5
TGTGCCAGCAGCCTCGGAGGCCCTCAGCCCCAGCATTTT
CASSLGGPQPQHF
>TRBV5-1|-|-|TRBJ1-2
TGCGCCAGCAGCCTAAACCCAGGGCGCGACTATGGCTACACCTTC
CASSLNPGRDYGYTF
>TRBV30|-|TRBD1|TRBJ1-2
TGTGCCTGGAGAGAACATTTCAGGGGGCCGTGGGGCTACACCTTC
CAWREHFRGPWGYTF